The entry below describes one T cell receptor beta chain. Antigen: not known. These data originate in a study of T cell responses to AZD1222 COVID-19 vaccine. Findings and caveats of the study: Recipients of AZD1222 seropositive at baseline numbered only five or six. Two AZD1222 doses significantly raised spike-specific TCR breadth and depth over controls. Along spike, vaccine-associated CD4 TCRs were found throughout, with dominance at 160-218 and 743-854. Sampling captured repertoires only after the peak T cell response.

Some clones are missing from TCRdb's copy, which holds only in-frame ones; the method was immunoSEQ multiplex PCR. Among 140,000 to 150,000 clones listed, 92% were seen once. From germline, CDR1 is SGHTA and CDR2 FQGNSA. V dropped 1 base and J dropped 6 bases, with 7 bases sitting between them. The CDR3 extends over 13 amino acids. This clonotype was sampled from an adult who received the AZD1222 COVID-19 vaccine. The chain links TRBV7-2 to TRBJ2-1, with unresolved D. The sample in question was peripheral blood, obtained 28 days after the second AZD1222 dose. The CDR3 DNA reads TGTGCCAGCAGCTTAGTCAACAGCAATGAGCAGTTCTTC. Amino acids: CASSLVNSNEQFF.